This T cell receptor beta chain was recovered during a study of spatial heterogeneity in lung cancer. The wider study: Each unique TCR and UMI combination was seen more than ten times on average in raw reads. Findings and caveats of the study: There were more appearances of ubiquitous expanded tumor TCRs in blood at resection than at follow-up.

As for time point: sample taken at primary tumor resection. Whole RNA from tumor, nontumor lung or frozen PBMC was sequenced unsorted. Donation came from roughly 72 patients with untreated early-stage non-small cell lung cancer. On this clonotype itself: As yet, its antigen is unknown.

TCR cDNA molecules were tagged individually, and each one carried a unique molecular identifier. MiXCR was run by TCRdb on the 5' RACE reads, yielding one entry per CDR3 protein. The sample holds 30,000 to 40,000 distinct CDR3 sequences, approximately 5.2% seen once. Between the trimmed V and J ends, which lost 6 bases and 4 bases, there was a span of 22 bases. The CDR3 is 17 residues long. This material consisted of PBMCs, taken at surgery. The sequence came from a female donor with early-stage non-small cell lung cancer. This rearrangement joins TRBV12-3 or TRBV12-4 to TRBJ1-5; weak D call: TRBD1 (6 bases). In nucleotides, the CDR3 is TGTGCCAGCAGCTACTGGGGGCGAAAGGGGAGGAATCAGCCCCAGCATTTT. This sequence encodes CASSYWGRKGRNQPQHF.